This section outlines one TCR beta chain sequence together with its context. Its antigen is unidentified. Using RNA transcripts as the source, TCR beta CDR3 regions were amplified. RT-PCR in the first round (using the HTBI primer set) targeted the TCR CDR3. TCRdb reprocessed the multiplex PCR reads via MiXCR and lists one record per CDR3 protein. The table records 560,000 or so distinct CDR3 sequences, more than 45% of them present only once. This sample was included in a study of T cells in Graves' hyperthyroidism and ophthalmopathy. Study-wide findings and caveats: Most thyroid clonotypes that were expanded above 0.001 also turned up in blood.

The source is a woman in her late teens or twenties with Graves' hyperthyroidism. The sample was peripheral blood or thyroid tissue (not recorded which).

CDR3 sequence reads: CATSPGATEAFF. As DNA, the CDR3 is TGTGCCACCAGCCCAGGGGCTACTGAAGCTTTCTTT. This chain joins TRBV24-1 and TRBJ1-1; a possible D gene is TRBD1 (6 bases). The V and J ends lost 7 bases and 5 bases respectively, with 10 bases between them. The germline gives CDR1 KGHDR, CDR2 SFDVKD. The CDR3 has 12 amino acids.